The 29 T cell receptor beta chains below all came from one sample that was sequenced in a study of cytomegalovirus exposure and HLA in healthy donors. PCR primers comprised 60 Vbeta and 13 Jbeta primers. Assay: immunoSEQ multiplex PCR; the TCRdb copy retains only in-frame clones and omits some. The sample features nearly 200,000 clones, with almost 0.75% in its top ten. Sequenced sample: PBMCs. The receptors shown here come from a boy between 10 and 17 years old in good health and CMV-seronegative.

This chain joins TRBV6-1 and TRBJ2-2; TRBD2 aligns across 12 bases. CDR3 size: 17 residues. CDR1 and CDR2 from the germline V gene are MNHNS and SASEGT. With V trimmed by 4 bases and J by 3 bases, 6 bases remained unmatched. The CDR3 here is CASSALAGGGYTGELFF. The CDR3 DNA is TGTGCCAGCAGTGCACTAGCGGGGGGAGGCTACACCGGGGAGCTGTTTTTT.

This sequence joins TRBV7-8 and TRBJ2-1, with a tentative D call TRBD2 (6 bases). CDR3 length: 15 residues. V was trimmed by 8 bases and J by 7 bases, leaving 21 bases between them. From germline, CDR1 is SGHVS and CDR2 FQNEAQ. The CDR3 here is CASAGSGHMGNEQFF. The CDR3, as DNA: TGTGCCAGCGCCGGGAGCGGCCATATGGGTAATGAGCAGTTCTTC.

Remarks on this clone: Other DNA sequences within the sample encode an identical CDR3. The chain couples TRBV5-1 to TRBJ2-3; possibly TRBD1 for D (6 bases). This CDR3 has 14 amino acids. CDR1 is SGHRS, CDR2 YFSETQ, per germline. The V and J ends lost 0 bases and 2 bases respectively, with 7 bases between them. For the CDR3, the DNA is TGCGCCAGCAGCTTGGGGGGGCCCACAGATACGCAGTATTTT. Protein: CASSLGGPTDTQYF.

The J gene is TRBJ2-5, the V gene TRBV10-3, with 7 bases identical to TRBD2. With the DNA end fitting TRBJ2-7 better, the J assignment may be wrong. Looked up from germline, CDR1 is ENHRY and CDR2 is SYGVKD. The CDR3 length is 16 residues. The CDR3 sequence: CAISDYLGTTTYEQYF. The CDR3 bases are TGTGCCATCAGTGACTACCTCGGGACTACTACCTACGAGCAGTACTTC.

The genes are TRBV7-8 and TRBJ1-4; no firm D call. The CDR3 sequence is 13 residues long. CDR1 and CDR2 from the germline V gene are SGHVS and FQNEAQ. V lost 5 bases and J lost 7, with 11 bases in between. The CDR3 loop is CASSPGGSEKLFF. As DNA, the CDR3 is TGTGCCAGCAGCCCGGGCGGGAGTGAAAAACTGTTTTTT.

The chain carries TRBV6-1 and TRBJ2-6; a weak D match, TRBD1 (6 bases). With 4 bases removed from V and 2 bases from J, the gap between germline ends came to 15 bases. The CDR3 extends over 17 amino acids. Looked up from germline, CDR1 is MNHNS and CDR2 is SASEGT. CDR3 coding DNA: TGTGCCAGCAGTGGAGACAGGTTGGTGGCTGGGGCCAACGTCCTGACTTTC. This encodes CASSGDRLVAGANVLTF.

The V call is TRBV9, the J call TRBJ1-4; unclear D gene. This CDR3 spans 15 amino acids. Germline values: CDR1 SGDLS, CDR2 YYNGEE. V was trimmed by 3 bases and J by 5 bases, leaving 14 bases between them. CDR3 in amino acids: CASSALEGSNEKLFF. In DNA, the CDR3 is TGTGCCAGCAGCGCCCTCGAGGGATCCAATGAAAAACTGTTTTTT.

J is TRBJ2-2 and V is TRBV2; D is undetermined. V was clipped by 3 bases and J by 2 bases, with 7 bases between them. There are 14 residues in the CDR3. Germline loops: CDR1 SNHLY, CDR2 FYNNEI. The CDR3 loop is CASSDRLNTGELFF. In DNA, the CDR3 is TGTGCCAGCAGTGATCGACTCAACACCGGGGAGCTGTTTTTT.

The rearrangement links TRBV9 to TRBJ2-7; 9 nucleotides match TRBD2. The germline gives CDR1 SGDLS, CDR2 YYNGEE. The trim removed 3 bases at V and 1 base at J, leaving 2 bases unmatched. This CDR3 is built from 14 residues. The CDR3 here is CASSATSGSYEQYF. CDR3 coding DNA: TGTGCCAGCAGCGCGACTAGCGGTTCCTACGAGCAGTACTTC.

The chain combines TRBV27 with TRBJ1-2, with 7 positions matching TRBD1. Trimming cost V 5 bases and J 5 bases; bases outside gene matches: 8. Germline V lookup: CDR1 MNHEY, CDR2 SMNVEV (reference sequence). The CDR3 is made up of 14 amino acids. CDR3 amino acids: CASSEGQKVYGYTF. In nucleotides, the CDR3 is TGTGCCAGCAGTGAGGGACAGAAAGTTTATGGCTACACCTTC.

The rearrangement links TRBV27 to TRBJ1-6, with 9 bases fitting TRBD1. The junction had 5 bases not matched to a gene; V was cut back by 3 bases and J by 5 bases. This CDR3 region has 16 residues. Germline lookup yields CDR1 MNHEY and CDR2 SMNVEV (reference sequence). CDR3: CASSFLGTGNNSPLHF. Here the CDR3 DNA reads TGTGCCAGCAGTTTCTTAGGGACAGGGAATAATTCACCCCTCCACTTT.

The chain carries TRBV19 and TRBJ2-5, with TRBD1 matching over 8 bases. V was clipped by 1 base and J by 5 bases; unmatched bases: 9. The CDR3 is made up of 16 amino acids. Germline CDR1 and CDR2: LNHDA and SQIVND (reference sequence). The CDR3 spells CASSIGDRGAGETQYF. The CDR3 DNA is TGTGCCAGTAGTATAGGTGACAGGGGCGCAGGGGAGACCCAGTACTTC.

This chain joins TRBV18 and TRBJ1-3; weak D call: TRBD1 (6 bases). CDR3 length equals 15 residues. Trimming removed 1 base at V and 8 bases at J, with 15 bases between. Looked up from germline, CDR1 is KGHSH and CDR2 is LQKENI. CDR3: CASSPRQAVQDTIYF. The CDR3 coding sequence is TGTGCCAGCTCACCACGACAGGCAGTTCAAGACACCATATATTTT.

The chain couples TRBV6-1 to TRBJ1-4; TRBD1 matches 10 bases. Losses at the gene ends were 2 bases for V and 2 bases for J; bases not matched to a gene: 8. The CDR3 is 18 amino acids. Germline CDR1 and CDR2: MNHNS and SASEGT. The CDR3 region is CASSESAGTGATNEKLFF. In DNA, the CDR3 is TGTGCCAGCAGTGAATCGGCCGGGACAGGGGCGACTAATGAAAAACTGTTTTTT.

V gene TRBV7-9 combines with J gene TRBJ1-1; no firm D call. The germline V gene encodes CDR1 SEHNR and CDR2 FQNEAQ (reference sequence). The ends were cut back, 7 bases at V and 0 bases at J, with 12 bases in the middle. This CDR3 comprises 14 residues. The CDR3 is CASTPDTLNTEAFF. Written as DNA, the CDR3 is TGTGCCAGCACTCCAGACACCTTGAACACTGAAGCTTTCTTT.

The chain joins TRBV19 to TRBJ1-3; 7 bases line up with TRBD1. There are 15 residues in the CDR3. Unmatched junction bases numbered 2, after V lost 3 bases and J lost 0 bases. In germline, CDR1 is LNHDA, CDR2 SQIVND (reference sequence). CDR3 sequence (DNA): TGTGCCAGTAGTATGACAGGGAACTCTGGAAACACCATATATTTT. Translated, it gives CASSMTGNSGNTIYF.

The genes are TRBV7-6 and TRBJ2-2, with no clear D. Deletions cut 0 bases from V and 4 bases from J, with 12 bases between. This CDR3 is built from 16 residues. Germline V gene sequence: CDR1 SGHVS, CDR2 FNYEAQ. The CDR3 DNA reads as TGTGCCAGCAGCTTAGCGAGTGGGCTCACCACCGGGGAGCTGTTTTTT. Translating it yields CASSLASGLTTGELFF.

The chain carries TRBV4-3 and TRBJ2-1; 9 bases are a match to TRBD1. The germline V gene has CDR1 LGHNA and CDR2 YSLEER. The CDR3 runs 16 residues. With 0 bases clipped from V and 7 bases from J, the junction kept 7 bases outside the gene matches. CDR3 residues: CASSQEEVGQGNEQFF. The CDR3 coding sequence is TGCGCCAGCAGCCAAGAAGAGGTGGGACAGGGTAATGAGCAGTTCTTC.

This sequence joins TRBV4-2 and TRBJ2-1; the match to TRBD2 covers 7 bases. The length of the CDR3 is 18 residues. With V trimmed by 0 bases and J by 1 base, 9 bases remained unmatched. CDR1 LGHNA and CDR2 YNFKEQ come from the germline V gene. The CDR3 region is CASSQDPASGRSYNEQFF. The CDR3 nucleotides are TGTGCCAGCAGCCAAGATCCGGCTAGCGGACGTTCCTACAATGAGCAGTTCTTC.

The J gene is TRBJ1-5, the V gene TRBV14; a possible D gene is TRBD1 (6 bases). V was cut by 1 base and J by 2 bases, with 6 bases left in between. Germline loops: CDR1 SGHDN, CDR2 FVKESK. The CDR3 contains 14 residues. The CDR3 DNA reads as TGTGCCAGCAGCCAAGCAGGGGGCAATCAGCCCCAGCATTTT. Translated, it gives CASSQAGGNQPQHF.

The chain couples TRBV27 to TRBJ2-1; D is perhaps TRBD2 (6 bases). Germline-derived CDR1 and CDR2 are MNHEY and SMNVEV (reference sequence). The ends were cut back, 7 bases at V and 1 base at J, with 11 bases in the middle. This CDR3 contains 14 residues. CDR3 DNA sequence: TGTGCCAGCACCTGGGACTTATCCTACAATGAGCAGTTCTTC. Its translation is CASTWDLSYNEQFF.

The rearrangement uses TRBV27 and TRBJ2-5; D perhaps matches TRBD1 (5 bases). Trimming removed 5 bases at V and 7 bases at J, with 11 bases between. The CDR3 contains 12 residues. Germline V gene lookup returns CDR1 MNHEY and CDR2 SMNVEV (reference sequence). The CDR3 bases are TGTGCCAGCAGTCCTGGGGCAGGGACCCAGTACTTC. It translates to CASSPGAGTQYF.

The chain has TRBV13 and TRBJ2-4; D call uncertain. V dropped 4 bases and J dropped 5 bases, with 9 bases sitting between them. Germline V gene lookup returns CDR1 PRHDT and CDR2 FYEKMQ (reference sequence). This CDR3 has 13 residues. The CDR3 nucleotides are TGTGCCAGCAGCTCCCGTCTTGAAAACATTCAGTACTTC. As protein: CASSSRLENIQYF.

V usage is TRBV11-3 and J usage is TRBJ2-3, with 9 bases matching TRBD2. Germline lookup yields CDR1 SGHNT and CDR2 YENEEA. This CDR3 is 17 amino acids long. Losses at the gene ends were 1 base for V and 1 base for J; bases not matched to a gene: 6. This CDR3 is CASSLGQVAGGTDTQYF. For the CDR3, the DNA is TGTGCCAGCAGCTTAGGACAAGTAGCGGGGGGCACAGATACGCAGTATTTT.

This chain uses TRBV5-1 with TRBJ2-7; D perhaps matches TRBD2 (6 bases). The CDR3 has 15 amino acids. V lost 0 bases to trimming and J lost 4 bases, with 14 bases between them. Germline V CDR1 and CDR2: SGHRS, YFSETQ. In DNA, the CDR3 is TGCGCCAGCAGCTTGGGGGGGGTCGAGGATTACGAGCAGTACTTC. It is translated as CASSLGGVEDYEQYF.

V and J are TRBV29-1 and TRBJ1-5; 8 nucleotides line up with TRBD1. With 4 bases clipped from V and 7 bases from J, the junction kept 12 bases outside the gene matches. Germline loops: CDR1 SQVTM, CDR2 ANQGSEA. This CDR3 has 15 residues. The CDR3 DNA follows: TGCAGCGTTGTTTTTTCCGGGACAGGCCCCCAGCCCCAGCATTTT. It encodes CSVVFSGTGPQPQHF.

The J gene is TRBJ1-5, the V gene TRBV6-5; D gene unclear. Germline lookup yields CDR1 MNHEY and CDR2 SVGAGI. The CDR3 covers 15 residues. The V gene lost 6 bases and the J gene lost 0 bases, with 12 bases spanning the gap. CDR3 nucleotides: TGTGCCAGCAGCAGACTATTTTCTAGCAATCAGCCCCAGCATTTT. This sequence encodes CASSRLFSSNQPQHF.

The chain joins TRBV7-9 to TRBJ1-4, with TRBD1 as a possible D gene (5 bases). The CDR3 has 16 residues. Trimming removed 3 bases from V and 3 bases from J, with 14 bases in between. Looked up from germline, CDR1 is SEHNR and CDR2 is FQNEAQ (reference sequence). The CDR3 reads CASSLRGLGANEKLFF. The CDR3 coding sequence is TGTGCCAGCAGCTTGCGGGGGTTGGGCGCTAATGAAAAACTGTTTTTT.

This chain connects TRBV11-2 to TRBJ2-1, with unresolved D. The CDR3 sequence is 13 residues long. Germline assignment: CDR1 SGHAT and CDR2 FQNNGV. Trimming took off 4 bases at V and 7 bases at J, with 11 bases between the two ends. CDR3 nucleotides: TGTGCCAGCAGCTCGGGTTCCAGAAATGAGCAGTTCTTC. Protein sequence: CASSSGSRNEQFF.